This T cell receptor (beta chain) was recovered during a study of tumor-infiltrating lymphocytes in primary liver carcinoma. Study context: The patients, men and women alike, were aged 30 to 69 years. Study-level findings and limits: Among the pair types, tumor region pairs showed more overlap than tumor-adjacent and tumor-blood pairs.

A remark on this clonotype: Antigen: not known.

In germline, CDR1 is SEHNR, CDR2 FQNEAQ (reference sequence). The J segment lost 9 bases and the V segment lost 5 bases, leaving 9 bases of the junction unmatched. The CDR3 consists of 15 residues. Starting material for RNA and DNA co-extraction consisted of roughly 17-31 mg of unsorted bulk tissue. The researchers produced TCR beta cDNA from approximately 0.45 ug total RNA with a constant-region primer. It was through three nested multiplex PCR rounds of slightly modified ARM-PCR that TCR beta libraries arose. A C-beta reverse primer and TRBV1-TRBV30 forward primers served in each of the first two PCR rounds, at 9 to 11 cycles apiece. TCRdb used MiXCR to reprocess the multiplex PCR reads, holding one entry per CDR3 protein. Of some 100,000 distinct CDR3 sequences in the sample, about 63% were seen once.

The receptor's source is a woman aged 55-70 years with primary liver carcinoma and hepatitis B virus infection. V and J are TRBV7-9 and TRBJ1-4; TRBD1 agrees at 10 bases. Sequenced: liver tumor tissue from sampling region 2. The subset here: tumor region T2, inferior pole. CDR3 nucleotides: TGTGCCAGCAGCACCAGACAGGGGGCATTTCAAAAACTGTTTTTT. This gives the protein CASSTRQGAFQKLFF.